Listed here are 26 T cell receptor beta chains from one sample, sequenced in a study of T cell responses to AZD1222 COVID-19 vaccine. This table comes from immunoSEQ multiplex PCR, and its TCRdb copy is limited to in-frame clones, with some not included. In the table there are more than 150,000 clones, about nine tenths of which are singletons. Sample: peripheral blood, taken on day 0 of AZD1222 vaccination. The receptors stem from an adult in good health.

J is TRBJ2-7 and V is TRBV6-5; TRBD2 matches 8 bases. The CDR3 has 15 residues. CDR1 and CDR2 from the germline V gene are MNHEY and SVGAGI. V shed 3 bases, J shed 2 bases, and the junction held 6 bases outside the gene matches. The CDR3 here is CASSYGTSGTYEQYF. The CDR3 nucleotides are TGTGCCAGCAGTTATGGAACTAGCGGAACCTACGAGCAGTACTTC.

The chain has TRBV7-2 and TRBJ1-2; D remains unclear. CDR3 length: 15 residues. Trimming took 2 bases from V and 5 from J, leaving 15 bases between them. The germline V gene has CDR1 SGHTA and CDR2 FQGNSA. As DNA, the CDR3 is TGTGCCAGCAGCTTATCCTCCGTTATCATTTATGGCTACACCTTC. It yields the protein CASSLSSVIIYGYTF.

There are a few counts of this clone. The chain carries TRBV19 and TRBJ1-3; maybe TRBD1 (6 bases). Germline-derived CDR1 and CDR2 are LNHDA and SQIVND (reference sequence). Trimming stripped 9 bases from V and 0 bases from J, with 9 bases between. CDR3 length: 13 residues. CDR3 sequence: CASQGGSGNTIYF. The CDR3 coding sequence is TGTGCCAGCCAAGGGGGCTCTGGAAACACCATATATTTT.

The V call is TRBV9, the J call TRBJ2-2; 9 nucleotides agree with TRBD2. Germline CDR1 SGDLS, CDR2 YYNGEE. The V segment lost 0 bases and the J segment 2 bases; nucleotides outside the gene matches: 5. This CDR3 has 17 residues. The DNA for the CDR3 is TGTGCCAGCAGCGTAGTGGAGGGACTAGCCAACACCGGGGAGCTGTTTTTT. Protein product: CASSVVEGLANTGELFF.

This chain uses TRBV5-1 with TRBJ2-3; the D gene could be TRBD1 or TRBD2 (5 bases each). Trimming took 0 bases from V and 3 from J, leaving 11 bases between them. Germline V gene data show CDR1 as SGHRS and CDR2 as YFSETQ. The CDR3 runs 15 residues. CDR3 sequence reads: CASSLGGERTDTQYF. The CDR3 DNA sequence: TGCGCCAGCAGCTTGGGAGGGGAAAGAACAGATACGCAGTATTTT.

This clone has only one observation. The chain couples TRBV3-1 (or the pseudogene TRBV3-2) to TRBJ1-6; D is perhaps TRBD1 (5 bases). CDR1 is LGHDT and CDR2 is YNNKEL in the germline V gene (reference sequence). Trimming shortened V by 6 bases and J by 2 bases, and 17 bases separated the two germline ends. The CDR3 is 17 amino acids. CDR3 DNA: TGTGCCAGCAGGCTTAATATGGGGGGGACCTATAATTCACCCCTCCACTTT. This encodes CASRLNMGGTYNSPLHF.

The gene calls are TRBV7-3 and TRBJ2-6; D gene unclear. The CDR3 totals 15 residues. V was clipped by 6 bases and J by 0 bases, with 9 bases between them. Looked up from germline, CDR1 is SGHTA and CDR2 is FQGTGA. The CDR3 DNA follows: TGTGCCAGCAGTGATCAGCCCTCTGGGGCCAACGTCCTGACTTTC. Residues: CASSDQPSGANVLTF.

The rearrangement links TRBV5-4 to TRBJ2-5, with no clear D. The CDR3 sequence is 12 residues long. The ends were cut back, 3 bases at V and 0 bases at J, with 3 bases in the middle. The V gene's germline CDR1 is SGHNT and CDR2 YYREEE (reference sequence). The CDR3 DNA reads as TGTGCCAGCAGCTGGGACCAAGAGACCCAGTACTTC. It yields the protein CASSWDQETQYF.

The chain couples TRBV5-1 to TRBJ1-2, with 8 nucleotides matching TRBD1. Germline lookup yields CDR1 SGHRS and CDR2 YFSETQ. V shed 3 bases and J 6 bases; nucleotides not matched to a gene: 10. The CDR3 sequence is 15 residues long. The CDR3 DNA is TGCGCCAGCAGCTGGCAGGAGGGACAGGTCCATGGCTACACCTTC. This sequence encodes CASSWQEGQVHGYTF.

The J gene is TRBJ1-4, the V gene TRBV4-2; weak D call: TRBD1 (5 bases). The CDR3 spans 14 residues. V dropped 1 base and J dropped 8 bases, with 11 bases sitting between them. The V gene's germline CDR1 is LGHNA and CDR2 YNFKEQ. The CDR3 DNA is TGTGCCAGCAGCCAAGGGGGGGTAGGGGAAAAACTGTTTTTT. Encoded protein: CASSQGGVGEKLFF.

The rearrangement uses TRBV14 and TRBJ1-1, with D hard to call. V shed 1 base and J shed 4 bases, with 4 bases lying between them. Germline loops: CDR1 SGHDN, CDR2 FVKESK. The CDR3 contains 12 residues. The CDR3 region is CASSQGLTEAFF. The CDR3 DNA sequence: TGTGCCAGCAGCCAAGGGCTCACTGAAGCTTTCTTT.

The J gene is TRBJ1-2, the V gene TRBV11-2; perhaps TRBD1 as D (5 bases). Germline loops: CDR1 SGHAT, CDR2 FQNNGV. The CDR3 has 15 amino acids. V was cut by 2 bases and J by 4 bases, with 14 bases left in between. For the CDR3, the DNA is TGTGCCAGCAGCTTATCACAGGATCCCTTCTATGGCTACACCTTC. It translates to CASSLSQDPFYGYTF.

This clone has just a few counts. For the CDR3, the DNA is TGTGCCAGCAGCTTACTGGGGACAGGGGGCGGAGAGACCCAGTACTTC. Amino acids: CASSLLGTGGGETQYF. This chain joins TRBV7-2 and TRBJ2-5; 12 bases are a match to TRBD1. CDR1 SGHTA and CDR2 FQGNSA come from the germline V gene. With 2 bases clipped from V and 4 bases from J, the junction kept 5 bases outside the gene matches. The length of the CDR3 is 16 residues.

This clone showed up just once. The J gene is TRBJ1-3, the V gene TRBV7-2; 9 bases are shared with TRBD1. This CDR3 has 14 residues. From germline, CDR1 is SGHTA and CDR2 FQGNSA. The ends lost 4 bases at V and 8 bases at J; junction bases unmatched: 6. CDR3 sequence: CASSSTGTGYTIYF. The CDR3 coding sequence is TGTGCCAGCAGCTCCACCGGGACAGGGTACACCATATATTTT.

This clone was found once. V gene TRBV6-2 or TRBV6-3 combines with J gene TRBJ2-7, with D tentatively TRBD1 (6 bases). The CDR3 has 13 residues. Between the trimmed V and J ends, which lost 2 bases and 7 bases, there was a span of 12 bases. The V gene's germline CDR1 is MNHEY and CDR2 SVGEGT. The CDR3: CASSYPTGWEQYF. The DNA for the CDR3 is TGTGCCAGCAGTTACCCGACAGGTTGGGAGCAGTACTTC.

V gene TRBV3-1 (or the pseudogene TRBV3-2) combines with J gene TRBJ1-2; D call uncertain. This CDR3 region has 12 residues. CDR1 is LGHDT, CDR2 YNNKEL, per germline (reference sequence). The ends were cut back, 3 bases at V and 14 bases at J, with 16 bases in the middle. CDR3 DNA sequence: TGTGCCAGCAGCCATCAAGGACGGGCGGGAACCTTC. It translates to CASSHQGRAGTF.

The chain recombines TRBV7-8 with TRBJ2-7; maybe TRBD1 (6 bases). The CDR3 spans 14 residues. Germline CDR1 and CDR2: SGHVS and FQNEAQ. With 4 bases removed from V and 0 bases from J, the gap between germline ends came to 10 bases. CDR3 residues: CASSSGHSSYEQYF. In nucleotides, the CDR3 is TGTGCCAGCAGCTCGGGACATAGCTCCTACGAGCAGTACTTC.

The chain uses TRBV7-2 and TRBJ2-1; unclear D gene. Germline V lookup: CDR1 SGHTA, CDR2 FQGNSA. With 5 bases removed from V and 3 bases from J, the gap between germline ends came to 8 bases. This CDR3 is 13 amino acids long. The CDR3 DNA follows: TGTGCCAGCAGCCCCCTCGGCTACAATGAGCAGTTCTTC. Protein sequence: CASSPLGYNEQFF.

J is TRBJ2-7 and V is TRBV12-3 or TRBV12-4; D remains unclear. The CDR3 spans 12 residues. The V end was cut by 2 bases, the J end by 3 bases, with 5 bases between. The CDR3, as DNA: TGTGCCAGCAGTTTACTTGGCTACGAGCAGTACTTC. Encoded protein: CASSLLGYEQYF.

The chain joins TRBV24-1 to TRBJ1-4, with D maybe TRBD1 (5 bases). CDR1 is KGHDR and CDR2 is SFDVKD in the germline V gene. This CDR3 is built from 17 residues. Between the trimmed V and J ends, which lost 7 bases and 4 bases, there was a span of 21 bases. In DNA, the CDR3 is TGTGCCACCAGATGGGGCGCAGGGAGGCGTTATAATGAAAAACTGTTTTTT. It codes for CATRWGAGRRYNEKLFF.

The sample holds one count of this clone. The chain carries TRBV29-1 and TRBJ2-1; 8 bases match TRBD1. The CDR3 spans 13 residues. Germline assignment: CDR1 SQVTM and CDR2 ANQGSEA. The trim removed 7 bases at V and 5 bases at J, leaving 7 bases unmatched. CDR3 sequence (DNA): TGCAGCGGGGGACAGGACGGGCACAATGAGCAGTTCTTC. It specifies CSGGQDGHNEQFF.

This chain connects TRBV30 to TRBJ1-2; TRBD1 might be the D (5 bases). Germline-derived CDR1 and CDR2 are GTSNPN and SVGIG (reference sequence). The CDR3 extends over 13 amino acids. V was trimmed by 5 bases and J by 8 bases, leaving 18 bases between them. The CDR3 DNA is TGTGCCTGGGGGGGACCCGGTTTACAAGGCTACACCTTC. Amino acids: CAWGGPGLQGYTF.

The chain links TRBV4-3 to TRBJ1-5; 7 bases line up with TRBD1. The trim removed 6 bases at V and 3 bases at J, leaving 8 bases unmatched. The germline V gene encodes CDR1 LGHNA and CDR2 YSLEER. The CDR3 consists of 15 residues. The CDR3 coding sequence is TGCGCCAGCAGTCCCGAGACAGGGATCAATCAGCCCCAGCATTTT. Protein product: CASSPETGINQPQHF.

The chain recombines TRBV19 with TRBJ1-5; D perhaps matches TRBD1 (6 bases). This CDR3 contains 16 residues. V lost 3 bases and J lost 2, with 14 bases in between. The germline gives CDR1 LNHDA, CDR2 SQIVND (reference sequence). The CDR3 sequence: CASSMGQGYGNQPQHF. The DNA for the CDR3 is TGTGCCAGTAGTATGGGGCAGGGGTATGGCAATCAGCCCCAGCATTTT.

The genes are TRBV30 and TRBJ1-5; D not certain. There are 12 residues in the CDR3. Germline assignment: CDR1 GTSNPN and CDR2 SVGIG (reference sequence). V was pared by 0 bases and J by 6 bases, with 6 bases between. CDR3 sequence (DNA): TGTGCCTGGAGTGTACCCGGTCAGCCCCAGCATTTT. It specifies CAWSVPGQPQHF.

A few counts support this clone. The V call is TRBV3-1 (or the pseudogene TRBV3-2), the J call TRBJ2-7; 8 bases agree with TRBD2. Per germline, CDR1 LGHDT and CDR2 YNNKEL (reference sequence). J gave up 1 base and V 2 bases, and 7 bases lay outside the gene matches. The CDR3 runs to 16 residues. The DNA for the CDR3 is TGTGCCAGCAGCCAATCGAACGGGAGGGCATCCTACGAGCAGTACTTC. Its protein product is CASSQSNGRASYEQYF.